The 27 T cell receptor beta chains reported below all come from one sample, sequenced in a study of control samples from healthy donors and cancer patients. This table comes from immunoSEQ multiplex PCR, and its TCRdb copy is limited to in-frame clones, with some not included. This table holds about 140,000 clones, less than 90% found once. The sample comprised blood. The receptors shown here come from a woman in her twenties or thirties in good health.

This chain links TRBV15 with TRBJ2-7; D possibly corresponds to TRBD1 (6 bases). V lost 0 bases and J 2 bases, leaving 20 bases between the germline ends. The CDR3 runs 18 residues. Germline V gives CDR1 LNHNV, CDR2 YYDKDF (reference sequence). The CDR3 coding sequence is TGTGCCACCAGCAGAGATTCCGTATCCAGGGGTTTGACCTACGAGCAGTACTTC. Translated: CATSRDSVSRGLTYEQYF.

The rearrangement uses TRBV27 and TRBJ1-6, with D hard to call. The CDR3 loop spans 15 amino acids. The germline V and J ends were trimmed by 3 bases and 0 bases, with 6 bases remaining between them. CDR1 and CDR2 (germline): MNHEY, SMNVEV (reference sequence). This CDR3 reads CASSLSFSYNSPLHF. The DNA of the CDR3 is TGTGCCAGCAGTTTGAGCTTCTCCTATAATTCACCCCTCCACTTT.

The J gene is TRBJ1-5, the V gene TRBV19; D perhaps matches TRBD1 (5 bases). Per the germline V gene, CDR1 is LNHDA and CDR2 is SQIVND (reference sequence). The CDR3 extends over 16 amino acids. Trimming shortened V by 1 base and J by 5 bases, and 15 bases separated the two germline ends. Here the CDR3 DNA reads TGTGCCAGTAGTATAGCTGGACATTCCCTATATCAGCCCCAGCATTTT. It is translated as CASSIAGHSLYQPQHF.

This clone came up once. This chain connects TRBV4-1 to TRBJ1-1; maybe TRBD1 (5 bases). Germline values: CDR1 MGHRA, CDR2 YSYEKL. There are 14 residues in the CDR3. With 0 bases removed from V and 6 bases from J, the gap between germline ends came to 11 bases. The CDR3 DNA follows: TGCGCCAGCAGCCAAGAGCCTAGGGGCGCTGAAGCTTTCTTT. It specifies CASSQEPRGAEAFF.

The chain couples TRBV7-2 to TRBJ2-2, with D possibly matching TRBD2 (5 bases). Trimming left V 5 bases short and J 3 bases short, with 19 bases between. Germline CDR1 and CDR2: SGHTA and FQGNSA. The CDR3 is 17 amino acids. The chain's CDR3 is CASSPTPGLVYTGELFF. The CDR3 DNA sequence: TGTGCCAGCAGCCCCACCCCCGGACTGGTTTACACCGGGGAGCTGTTTTTT.

The rearrangement links TRBV20-1 to TRBJ2-5, with 7 bases matching TRBD1. This CDR3 contains 11 residues. The germline V gene encodes CDR1 DFQATT and CDR2 SNEGSKA (reference sequence). V was clipped by 7 bases and J by 5 bases; unmatched bases: 4. The CDR3 loop reads CSDDRVETQYF. The CDR3 bases are TGCAGTGACGACAGGGTCGAGACCCAGTACTTC.

This clone was recorded only once. The chain joins TRBV29-1 to TRBJ2-5; TRBD1 matches 12 bases. The V segment lost 6 bases and the J segment 5 bases; nucleotides outside the gene matches: 10. There are 15 residues in the CDR3. CDR1 and CDR2 (germline): SQVTM, ANQGSEA. As DNA, the CDR3 is TGCAGCGTGGGCCGGGACAGGGGGCGCGGGGAGACCCAGTACTTC. It yields the protein CSVGRDRGRGETQYF.

The rearrangement links TRBV2 to TRBJ2-7; D perhaps matches TRBD1 (5 bases). Looked up from germline, CDR1 is SNHLY and CDR2 is FYNNEI. Trimming removed 6 bases at V and 2 bases at J, with 11 bases between. The CDR3 has 13 amino acids. The CDR3 region is CASSPDSPYEQYF. The DNA for the CDR3 is TGTGCCAGCAGCCCCGACAGTCCCTACGAGCAGTACTTC.

This chain connects TRBV19 to TRBJ2-4; the match to TRBD1 covers 10 bases. CDR3 size: 14 residues. J was trimmed by 3 bases and V by 10 bases; bases with no gene match: 6. Germline V gene data show CDR1 as LNHDA and CDR2 as SQIVND (reference sequence). In DNA, the CDR3 is TGTGCCACACAACGGACAGGGGGCAAAAACATTCAGTACTTC. Its protein product is CATQRTGGKNIQYF. The whole variable domain, remainder taken from reference TRBV19 and TRBJ2-4, is DGGITQSPKYLFRKEGQNVTLSCEQNLNHDAMYWYRQDPGQGLRLIYYSQIVNDFQKGDIAEGYSVSREKKESFPLTVTSAQKNPTAFYLCATQRTGGKNIQYFGAGTRLSVL.

The chain recombines TRBV5-6 with TRBJ2-7; D is unclear. The CDR3 length is 14 residues. The germline V gene encodes CDR1 SGHDT and CDR2 YYEEEE. The ends were cut back, 4 bases at V and 0 bases at J, with 11 bases in the middle. CDR3 amino acids: CASSLELSSYEQYF. Here the CDR3 DNA reads TGTGCCAGCAGCCTGGAGTTGAGCTCCTACGAGCAGTACTTC.

The chain carries TRBV6-5 and TRBJ1-2, with 8 bases fitting TRBD1. Germline V gene lookup returns CDR1 MNHEY and CDR2 SVGAGI. The V gene end was trimmed by 10 bases and the J gene end by 7 bases; junction bases not matched to a gene: 14. The CDR3 consists of 14 residues. The CDR3 nucleotides read TGTGCCACCCAGTCTCAGGGGGCTGCGGGTGGCTACACCTTC. It translates to CATQSQGAAGGYTF.

This clone has only a few counts. The chain joins TRBV7-8 to TRBJ1-2; 9 bases align to TRBD1. Germline-derived CDR1 and CDR2 are SGHVS and FQNEAQ. Losses at the gene ends were 2 bases for V and 6 bases for J; bases not matched to a gene: 4. There are 14 residues in the CDR3. This CDR3 reads CASSLMGQGHGYTF. The CDR3 DNA is TGTGCCAGCAGCTTAATGGGACAGGGTCATGGCTACACCTTC.

The DNA of the CDR3 is TGCGCCAGCAGCTTGGCCGTAGGGACTAGCGTCTCCTACAATGAGCAGTTCTTC. It codes for CASSLAVGTSVSYNEQFF. This chain joins TRBV5-1 and TRBJ2-1; 10 bases fit TRBD2. This CDR3 has 18 amino acids. Germline trimming cut 0 bases from V and 0 bases from J; bases unmatched to any gene: 6. Germline V gene sequence: CDR1 SGHRS, CDR2 YFSETQ.

This clone came up a few times. The rearrangement uses TRBV4-2 and TRBJ2-7; 11 nucleotides match TRBD2. V was clipped by 3 bases and J by 4 bases; unmatched bases: 20. The CDR3 consists of 20 residues. Germline-derived CDR1 and CDR2 are LGHNA and YNFKEQ. CDR3 amino acids: CASSHPTGTSGLSRLYEQYF. The CDR3 DNA sequence: TGTGCCAGCAGCCACCCCACCGGGACTAGCGGCCTCTCCCGCCTATACGAGCAGTACTTC.

The J gene is TRBJ1-3, the V gene TRBV7-2, with D perhaps matching TRBD1 (5 bases). V shed 3 bases and J shed 4 bases, with 10 bases lying between them. Germline CDR1 reads SGHTA; CDR2 reads FQGNSA. The CDR3 length is 14 residues. The CDR3 is CASSFDRYGNTIYF. CDR3 in DNA: TGTGCCAGCAGCTTCGACAGATACGGAAACACCATATATTTT.

Regarding this clone: Additional DNA sequences in this sample encode the identical CDR3. V and J are TRBV20-1 and TRBJ1-1, with D uncertain. The V gene lost 3 bases and the J gene lost 3 bases, with 8 bases spanning the gap. Germline assignment: CDR1 DFQATT and CDR2 SNEGSKA (reference sequence). The CDR3 covers 12 residues. The CDR3 nucleotides read TGCAGTGCTAGTCTTGTCGACACTGAAGCTTTCTTT. Encoded protein: CSASLVDTEAFF.

In DNA, the CDR3 is TGTGCCAGCAGGCCCCGGACCGGGACTAGCGGGACCTACGAGCAGTACTTC. Translation: CASRPRTGTSGTYEQYF. This sequence joins TRBV14 and TRBJ2-7; 13 nucleotides align to TRBD2. The trim removed 6 bases at V and 2 bases at J, leaving 10 bases unmatched. Germline loops: CDR1 SGHDN, CDR2 FVKESK. CDR3 size: 17 residues.

This chain's CDR3 is CASSPVPGQRRQPQHF. The CDR3 DNA reads as TGCGCCAGCAGCCCCGTCCCGGGACAGCGGAGGCAGCCCCAGCATTTT. The chain has TRBV4-1 and TRBJ1-5, with 7 bases identical to TRBD1. With V trimmed by 4 bases and J by 7 bases, 13 bases remained unmatched. Germline V gene sequence: CDR1 MGHRA, CDR2 YSYEKL. CDR3 length: 16 residues.

CDR3 nucleotides: TGTGCCAGCAGGTTTTCCTACGAGCAGTACTTC. Translating it yields CASRFSYEQYF. The rearrangement joins TRBV28 to TRBJ2-7; D ambiguous. CDR1 MDHEN and CDR2 SYDVKM come from the germline V gene. Between the trimmed V and J ends, which lost 6 bases and 1 base, there was a span of 4 bases. There are 11 residues in the CDR3.

The chain has TRBV19 and TRBJ2-5; D not resolved. This CDR3 is 12 amino acids long. V was trimmed by 3 bases and J by 5 bases, leaving 7 bases between them. The germline V gene has CDR1 LNHDA and CDR2 SQIVND (reference sequence). The CDR3 reads CASSILGETQYF. The CDR3 bases are TGTGCCAGTAGTATCTTGGGGGAGACCCAGTACTTC. The complete variable domain, with remaining parts taken from reference TRBV19 and TRBJ2-5, reads DGGITQSPKYLFRKEGQNVTLSCEQNLNHDAMYWYRQDPGQGLRLIYYSQIVNDFQKGDIAEGYSVSREKKESFPLTVTSAQKNPTAFYLCASSILGETQYFGPGTRLLVL.

This chain links TRBV11-2 with TRBJ2-6; 7 positions agree with TRBD1. CDR1 SGHAT and CDR2 FQNNGV come from the germline V gene. This CDR3 has 19 residues. The ends lost 3 bases at V and 0 bases at J; junction bases unmatched: 11. The CDR3 DNA reads as TGTGCCAGCAGCTTCCCGCCTCGGGACAGATTCTCTGGGGCCAACGTCCTGACTTTC. It translates to CASSFPPRDRFSGANVLTF.

V gene TRBV2 combines with J gene TRBJ1-1; no clear D. The CDR3 spans 13 residues. CDR1 is SNHLY, CDR2 FYNNEI, per germline. V gave up 7 bases and J gave up 5 bases, with 14 bases separating them. The CDR3: CASNPGRGTEAFF. CDR3 DNA sequence: TGTGCCAGCAATCCCGGACGAGGGACTGAAGCTTTCTTT.

The chain is built from TRBV6-5 and TRBJ2-6; D gene ambiguous. Germline-derived CDR1 and CDR2 are MNHEY and SVGAGI. Trimming shortened V by 8 bases and J by 0 bases, and 8 bases separated the two germline ends. CDR3 length: 14 amino acids. The CDR3, as DNA: TGTGCCAGCGAATCTCGCTCTGGGGCCAACGTCCTGACTTTC. Protein: CASESRSGANVLTF.

The chain links TRBV18 to TRBJ2-3, with D possibly being TRBD1 (5 bases). CDR3 length: 15 residues. Germline CDR1 and CDR2: KGHSH and LQKENI. Trimming stripped 3 bases from V and 1 base from J, with 11 bases between. The CDR3 DNA follows: TGTGCCAGCTCACCTGGGGCGATGGGCACAGATACGCAGTATTTT. Protein sequence: CASSPGAMGTDTQYF.

V gene TRBV19 combines with J gene TRBJ2-5; no definite D call. Trimming took off 1 base at V and 4 bases at J, with 10 bases between the two ends. The CDR3 runs 14 residues. From germline, CDR1 is LNHDA and CDR2 SQIVND (reference sequence). For the CDR3, the DNA is TGTGCCAGTAGTATAGCGGCAGCTGCAGAGACCCAGTACTTC. Translating gives CASSIAAAAETQYF.

Here the CDR3 DNA reads TGTGCCAGTAGTATCAACTGGGCAGGGGGATCCTACGAGCAGTACTTC. This encodes CASSINWAGGSYEQYF. This chain uses TRBV19 with TRBJ2-7, with TRBD1 identical over 7 bases. The V and J ends lost 3 bases and 1 base, in that order; junction bases with no gene match: 9. Germline-derived CDR1 and CDR2 are LNHDA and SQIVND (reference sequence). The CDR3 length is 16 residues. The variable domain in full, with the rest retrieved from reference TRBV19 and TRBJ2-7, is DGGITQSPKYLFRKEGQNVTLSCEQNLNHDAMYWYRQDPGQGLRLIYYSQIVNDFQKGDIAEGYSVSREKKESFPLTVTSAQKNPTAFYLCASSINWAGGSYEQYFGPGTRLTVT.

This clone was picked up a small number of times. The chain has TRBV7-9 and TRBJ1-2, with D perhaps matching TRBD1 (6 bases). Germline CDR1 reads SEHNR; CDR2 reads FQNEAQ (reference sequence). The CDR3 sequence is 14 residues long. V shed 1 base and J shed 2 bases, with 8 bases lying between them. The CDR3 sequence: CASSLDRANYGYTF. The DNA for the CDR3 is TGTGCCAGCAGCTTAGACAGGGCGAACTATGGCTACACCTTC.